This T cell receptor beta chain stems from a study of T cell clonality in common variable immunodeficiency. This CDR3 has 15 amino acids. Germline CDR1 SGHRS, CDR2 YFSETQ. V dropped 0 bases and J dropped 7 bases, with 16 bases sitting between them. This clone has at least ten counts. As yet, its antigen is unknown. Sequencing ends 3 residues short of the CDR3 end; the germline J gene provides the rest. General study findings and limits: TCRbeta clonality was increased in CVID versus healthy controls. Patient heterogeneity in the CVID cohort limited correlations between repertoire features and clinical complications. In common variable immunodeficiency, TCR beta chains reportedly carried fewer deletions and N-nucleotide insertions.

Most patients and controls had Caucasian heritage. TCRdb's copy holds only in-frame clones and misses some; the assay was immunoSEQ multiplex PCR. This sample comprises fewer than 40,000 clones, none seen once only. The chain links TRBV5-1 to TRBJ2-5, with unresolved D. The source material was peripheral blood mononuclear cells. The clonotype was recovered from a person aged 18 to 70 in good health. CDR3 amino acids: CASSLAPDKFSTQYF. The CDR3 DNA, read in part, is TGCGCCAGCAGCTTGGCCCCAGACAAATTTTCGACC.